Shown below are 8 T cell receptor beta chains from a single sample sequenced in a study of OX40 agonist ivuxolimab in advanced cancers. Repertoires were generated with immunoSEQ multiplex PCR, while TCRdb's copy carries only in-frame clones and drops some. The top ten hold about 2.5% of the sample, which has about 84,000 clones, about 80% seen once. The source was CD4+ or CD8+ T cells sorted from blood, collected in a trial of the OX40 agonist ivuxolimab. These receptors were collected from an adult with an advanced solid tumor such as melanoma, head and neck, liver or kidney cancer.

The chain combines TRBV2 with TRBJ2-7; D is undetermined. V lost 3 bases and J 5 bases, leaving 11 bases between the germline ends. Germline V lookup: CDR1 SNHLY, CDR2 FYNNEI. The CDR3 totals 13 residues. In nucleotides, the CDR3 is TGTGCCAGCAGTGATAGTAGGATAAACGAGCAGTACTTC. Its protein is CASSDSRINEQYF.

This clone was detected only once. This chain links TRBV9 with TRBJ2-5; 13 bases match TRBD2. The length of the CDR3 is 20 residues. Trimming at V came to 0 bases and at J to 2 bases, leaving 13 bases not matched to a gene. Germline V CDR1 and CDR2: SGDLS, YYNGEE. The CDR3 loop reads CASSVAPKTSGGTLQETQYF. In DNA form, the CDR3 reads TGTGCCAGCAGCGTAGCTCCAAAGACTAGCGGGGGGACTCTTCAAGAGACCCAGTACTTC.

The CDR3 region is CASSEVEGGETQYF. CDR3 DNA sequence: TGTGCCAGCAGTGAAGTAGAAGGGGGGGAGACCCAGTACTTC. The chain carries TRBV6-1 and TRBJ2-5, with D perhaps TRBD1 or TRBD2 (6 bases each). Germline loops: CDR1 MNHNS, CDR2 SASEGT. V gave up 1 base and J gave up 5 bases, with 11 bases separating them. This CDR3 has 14 amino acids.

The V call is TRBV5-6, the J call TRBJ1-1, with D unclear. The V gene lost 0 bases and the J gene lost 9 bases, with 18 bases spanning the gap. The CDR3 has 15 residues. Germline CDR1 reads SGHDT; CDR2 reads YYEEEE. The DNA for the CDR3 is TGTGCCAGCAGCTTGGGACTCCTACTTATTCCAAAAGCTTTCTTT. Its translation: CASSLGLLLIPKAFF.

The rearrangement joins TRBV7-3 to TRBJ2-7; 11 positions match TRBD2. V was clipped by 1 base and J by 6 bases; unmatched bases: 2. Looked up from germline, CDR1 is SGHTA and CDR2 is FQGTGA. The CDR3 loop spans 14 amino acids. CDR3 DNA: TGTGCCAGCAGCTTAAAAGGGACTAGCGGCGAGCAGTACGTC. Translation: CASSLKGTSGEQYV.

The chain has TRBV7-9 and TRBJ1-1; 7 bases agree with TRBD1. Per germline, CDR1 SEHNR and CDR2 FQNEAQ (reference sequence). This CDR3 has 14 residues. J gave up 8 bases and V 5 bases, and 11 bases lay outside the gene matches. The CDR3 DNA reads TGTGCCAGCAGCCTCCCGGGACAGCCCTTCGAAGCTTTCTTT. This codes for CASSLPGQPFEAFF.

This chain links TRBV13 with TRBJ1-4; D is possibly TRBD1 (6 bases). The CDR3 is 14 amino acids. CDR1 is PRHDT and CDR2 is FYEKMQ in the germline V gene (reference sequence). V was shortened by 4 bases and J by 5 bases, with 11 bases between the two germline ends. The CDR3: CASSSGGANEKLFF. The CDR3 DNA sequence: TGTGCCAGCAGCTCCGGGGGGGCCAATGAAAAACTGTTTTTT.

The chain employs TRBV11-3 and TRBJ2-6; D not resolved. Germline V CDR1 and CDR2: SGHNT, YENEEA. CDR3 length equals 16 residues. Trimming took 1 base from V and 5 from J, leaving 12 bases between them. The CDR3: CASSLGGSSWANVLTF. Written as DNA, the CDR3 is TGTGCCAGCAGCTTAGGTGGCAGTTCGTGGGCCAACGTCCTGACTTTC.